The rows below give T cell receptor beta chains drawn from one sample of a study of CD8+ T cells in alopecia areata. Only in-frame clones appear in the TCRdb table, and some are missing; sequencing was by immunoSEQ multiplex PCR. Of approximately 280,000 clones listed, about three fifths were seen once; the top ten hold approximately 1.8%. This material consisted of CD4+ T cells sorted from blood, taken at week 24, from a patient treated with tofacitinib. The origin of the receptors is a human donor with alopecia areata. CDR3s include the opening cysteine and the closing phenylalanine or tryptophan. Fields, in order: clone size, V gene, J gene, D gene, CDR3 DNA, CDR3 protein. The D gene is left open where the match is weak. A clone size is listed for some rows: how often the clone was seen (once, few, many), or a class if it is expanded.

size: once
V: TRBV30
J: TRBJ1-5
D: NA
DNA: TGTGCCTGGGCCCCAGGGAGAAGGCAGCCCCAGCATTTT
CDR3: CAWAPGRRQPQHF

size: few
V: TRBV27
J: TRBJ1-1
D: NA
DNA: TGTGCCAGCAGGAGGATAGGGGGACTGAACACTGAAGCTTTCTTT
CDR3: CASRRIGGLNTEAFF

size: NA
V: TRBV29-1
J: TRBJ2-1
D: NA
DNA: TGCAGCGTTGAGCTTCCGGGATCCCGGAGCTCCTACAATGAGCAGTTCTTC
CDR3: CSVELPGSRSSYNEQFF

size: NA
V: TRBV15
J: TRBJ2-5
D: NA
DNA: TGTGCCACCAGCAGAGATCGCGGGCGGCAAGAGACCCAGTACTTC
CDR3: CATSRDRGRQETQYF

size: few
V: TRBV28
J: TRBJ2-5
D: NA
DNA: TGTGCCAGCAGTTCGCGACAGCAAGAGACCCAGTACTTC
CDR3: CASSSRQQETQYF

size: NA
V: TRBV4-3
J: TRBJ1-6
D: NA
DNA: TGCGCCAGCAGCCAAGAGAGCCCAGGGGCCCTCCACTTT
CDR3: CASSQESPGALHF

size: NA
V: TRBV5-6
J: TRBJ1-4
D: TRBD1
DNA: TGTGCCAGCAGCATGGGACAGATTAATGAAAAACTGTTTTTT
CDR3: CASSMGQINEKLFF

size: once
V: TRBV4-1
J: TRBJ1-1
D: TRBD1
DNA: TGCGCCAGCAGCCCCTGGACAGGGGGTCCTTCCGTGGAACGTTTTGAAGCTTTCTTT
CDR3: CASSPWTGGPSVERFEAFF

size: NA
V: TRBV7-2
J: TRBJ2-5
D: TRBD2
DNA: TGTGCCAGCAGCCTGGAGCGGGGGGCTGGACGGACCCAGTACTTC
CDR3: CASSLERGAGRTQYF

size: NA
V: TRBV7-9
J: TRBJ2-3
D: NA
DNA: TGTGCCAGCAGCCCTAATGCACATACGCAGTATTTT
CDR3: CASSPNAHTQYF

size: NA
V: TRBV6-5
J: TRBJ2-5
D: TRBD1
DNA: TGTGCCAGCAGCAGCCAGGGGGCGCGGCAAGAGACCCAGTACTTC
CDR3: CASSSQGARQETQYF

size: many
V: TRBV7-3
J: TRBJ2-1
D: TRBD2
DNA: TGTGCCAGCAGCGTTGGGACTAGCGGGAACAATGAGCAGTTCTTC
CDR3: CASSVGTSGNNEQFF

size: NA
V: TRBV28
J: TRBJ1-5
D: NA
DNA: TGTGCCAGCAGCCGGCTGATGGGGGATCAGCCCCAGCATTTT
CDR3: CASSRLMGDQPQHF

size: NA
V: TRBV30
J: TRBJ1-1
D: NA
DNA: TGTGCCTCCCACGGGGGGCCAGGGAGGGGAACTGAAGCTTTCTTT
CDR3: CASHGGPGRGTEAFF

size: NA
V: TRBV4-3
J: TRBJ2-3
D: NA
DNA: TGCGCCAGCAGCCAAGACGGGACGGGTGGGGTAAGCACAGATACGCAGTATTTT
CDR3: CASSQDGTGGVSTDTQYF

size: many
V: TRBV27
J: TRBJ2-3
D: TRBD2
DNA: TGTGCCAGCAGTTTAGGGCGGGGGGCGAATACGCAGTATTTT
CDR3: CASSLGRGANTQYF

size: few
V: TRBV5-6
J: TRBJ2-1
D: NA
DNA: TGTGCCAGCAGCCTCCGTGGAGGGACACGAACAAATGAGCAGTTCTTC
CDR3: CASSLRGGTRTNEQFF